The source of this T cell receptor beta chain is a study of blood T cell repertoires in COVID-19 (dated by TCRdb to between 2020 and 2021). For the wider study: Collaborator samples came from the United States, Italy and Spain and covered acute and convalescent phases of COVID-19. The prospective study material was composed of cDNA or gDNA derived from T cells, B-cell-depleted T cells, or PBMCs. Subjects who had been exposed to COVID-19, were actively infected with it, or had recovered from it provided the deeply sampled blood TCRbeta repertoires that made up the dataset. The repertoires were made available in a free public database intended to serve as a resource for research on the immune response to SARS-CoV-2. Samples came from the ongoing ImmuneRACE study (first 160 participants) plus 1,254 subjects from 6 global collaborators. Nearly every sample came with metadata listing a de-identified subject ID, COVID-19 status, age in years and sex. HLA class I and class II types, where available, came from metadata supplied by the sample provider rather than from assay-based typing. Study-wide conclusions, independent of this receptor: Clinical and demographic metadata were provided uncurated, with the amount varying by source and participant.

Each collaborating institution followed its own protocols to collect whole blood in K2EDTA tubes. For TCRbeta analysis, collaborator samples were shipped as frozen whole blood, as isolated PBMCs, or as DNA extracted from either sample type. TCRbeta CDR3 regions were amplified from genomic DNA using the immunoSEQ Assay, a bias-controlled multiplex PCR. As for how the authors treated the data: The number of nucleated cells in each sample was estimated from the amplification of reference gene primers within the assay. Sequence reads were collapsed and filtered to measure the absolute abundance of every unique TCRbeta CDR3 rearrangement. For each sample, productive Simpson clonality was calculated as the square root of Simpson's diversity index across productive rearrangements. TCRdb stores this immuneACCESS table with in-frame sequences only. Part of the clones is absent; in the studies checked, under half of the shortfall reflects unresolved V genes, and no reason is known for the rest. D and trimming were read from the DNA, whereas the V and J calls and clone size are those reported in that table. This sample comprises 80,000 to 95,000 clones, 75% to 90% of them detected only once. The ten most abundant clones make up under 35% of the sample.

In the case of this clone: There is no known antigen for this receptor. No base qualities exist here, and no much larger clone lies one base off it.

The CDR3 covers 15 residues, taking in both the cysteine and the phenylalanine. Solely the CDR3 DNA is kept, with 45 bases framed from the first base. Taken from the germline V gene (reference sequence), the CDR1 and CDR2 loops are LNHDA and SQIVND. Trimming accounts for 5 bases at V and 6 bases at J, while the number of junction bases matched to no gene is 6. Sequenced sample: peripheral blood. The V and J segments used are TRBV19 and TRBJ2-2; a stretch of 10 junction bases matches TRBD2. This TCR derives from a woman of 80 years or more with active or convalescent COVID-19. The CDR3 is CASSPGLARAGELFF. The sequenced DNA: TGTGCCAGTAGTCCGGGACTAGCGCGGGCCGGGGAGCTGTTTTTT.